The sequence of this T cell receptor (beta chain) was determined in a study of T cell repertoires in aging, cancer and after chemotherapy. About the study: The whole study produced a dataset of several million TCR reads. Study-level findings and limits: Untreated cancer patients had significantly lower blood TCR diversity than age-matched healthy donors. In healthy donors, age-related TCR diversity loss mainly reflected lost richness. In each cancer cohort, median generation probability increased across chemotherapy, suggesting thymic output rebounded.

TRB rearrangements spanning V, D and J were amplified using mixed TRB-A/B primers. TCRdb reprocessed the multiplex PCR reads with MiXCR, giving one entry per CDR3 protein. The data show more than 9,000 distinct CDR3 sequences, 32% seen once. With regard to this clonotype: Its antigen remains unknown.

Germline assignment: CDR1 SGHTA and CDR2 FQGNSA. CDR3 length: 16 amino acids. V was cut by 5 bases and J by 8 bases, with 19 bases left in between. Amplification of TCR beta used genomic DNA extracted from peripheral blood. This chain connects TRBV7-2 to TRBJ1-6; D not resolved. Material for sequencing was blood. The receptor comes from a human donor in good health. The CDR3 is CASSPSIFGRHSPLHF. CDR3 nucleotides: TGTGCCAGCAGCCCAAGCATTTTTGGAAGGCATTCACCCCTCCACTTT. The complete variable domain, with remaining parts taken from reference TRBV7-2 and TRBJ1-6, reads GAGVSQSPSNKVTEKGKDVELRCDPISGHTALYWYRQSLGQGLEFLIYFQGNSAPDKSGLPSDRFSAERTGGSVSTLTIQRTQQEDSAVYLCASSPSIFGRHSPLHFGNGTRLTVT.